Below, one T cell receptor (beta chain) is given with its context. CDR3 length: 14 residues. Losses at the gene ends were 7 bases for V and 3 bases for J; bases not matched to a gene: 8. Germline V gene sequence: CDR1 SQVTM, CDR2 ANQGSEA. The sample comes from a study of blood T cell repertoires in COVID-19. Study-level information: The study drew acute and convalescent COVID-19 samples from the United States, Italy and Spain.

Generated by immunoSEQ multiplex PCR, the TCRdb table keeps only in-frame clones and is missing some. The sample lists 300,000 to 400,000 clones; around 87% were seen once. The origin of this receptor is a woman aged 50 to 60 with COVID-19, enrolled during active disease. J is TRBJ1-1 and V is TRBV29-1, with TRBD1 matching over 10 bases. The specimen sequenced was peripheral blood. DNA of the CDR3: TGCAGCGCTGGACAGGGGGGGAGGTACACTGAAGCTTTCTTT. It yields the protein CSAGQGGRYTEAFF.